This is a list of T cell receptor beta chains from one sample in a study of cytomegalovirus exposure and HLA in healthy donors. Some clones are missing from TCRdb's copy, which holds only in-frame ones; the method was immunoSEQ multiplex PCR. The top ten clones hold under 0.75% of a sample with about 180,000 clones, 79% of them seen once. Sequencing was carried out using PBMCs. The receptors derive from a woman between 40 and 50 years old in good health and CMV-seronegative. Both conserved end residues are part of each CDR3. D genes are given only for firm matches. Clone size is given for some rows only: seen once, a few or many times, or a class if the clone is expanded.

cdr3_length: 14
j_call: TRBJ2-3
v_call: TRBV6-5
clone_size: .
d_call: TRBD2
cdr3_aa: CASRRLALGDTQYF
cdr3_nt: TGTGCCAGCCGCCGACTAGCCCTTGGGGATACGCAGTATTTT

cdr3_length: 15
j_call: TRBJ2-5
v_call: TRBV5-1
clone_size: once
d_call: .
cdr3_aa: CASSVGSGFQETQYF
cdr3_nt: TGCGCCAGCAGTGTGGGGTCGGGGTTCCAAGAGACCCAGTACTTC

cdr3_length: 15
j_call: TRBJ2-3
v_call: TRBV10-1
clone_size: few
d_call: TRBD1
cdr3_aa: CASRQGQASTDTQYF
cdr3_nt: TGCGCCAGCCGGCAGGGACAGGCGAGCACAGATACGCAGTATTTT

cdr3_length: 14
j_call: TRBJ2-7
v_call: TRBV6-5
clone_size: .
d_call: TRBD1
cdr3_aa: CASSRQGFGPEQYF
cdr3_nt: TGTGCCAGCAGTAGACAGGGGTTCGGGCCCGAGCAGTACTTC

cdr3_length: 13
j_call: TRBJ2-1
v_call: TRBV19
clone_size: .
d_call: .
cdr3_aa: CASSIEEAGEQFF
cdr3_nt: TGTGCCAGTAGTATAGAGGAGGCCGGGGAGCAGTTCTTC

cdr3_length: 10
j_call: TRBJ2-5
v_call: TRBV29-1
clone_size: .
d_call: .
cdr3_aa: CSAVLESTHF
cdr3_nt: TGCAGCGCCGTCCTCGAGTCCACCCACTTC

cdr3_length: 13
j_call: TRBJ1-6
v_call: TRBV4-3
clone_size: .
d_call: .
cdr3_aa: CASSQVGDSPLHF
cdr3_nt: TGCGCCAGCAGCCAAGTAGGGGATTCACCCCTCCACTTT

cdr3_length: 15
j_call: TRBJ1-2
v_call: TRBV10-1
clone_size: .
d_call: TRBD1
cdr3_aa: CASSPRTGDYYGYTF
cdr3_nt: TGCGCCAGCAGTCCAAGGACAGGCGACTACTATGGCTACACCTTC

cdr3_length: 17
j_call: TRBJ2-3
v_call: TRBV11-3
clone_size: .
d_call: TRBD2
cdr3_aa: CASSPRPGRADEDTQYF
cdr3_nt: TGTGCCAGCAGCCCCCGTCCCGGGAGGGCCGACGAGGATACGCAGTATTTT

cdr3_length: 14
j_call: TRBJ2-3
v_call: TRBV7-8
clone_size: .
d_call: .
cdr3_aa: CASSLRGNTDTQYF
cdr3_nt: TGTGCCAGCAGCTTAAGGGGGAACACAGATACGCAGTATTTT

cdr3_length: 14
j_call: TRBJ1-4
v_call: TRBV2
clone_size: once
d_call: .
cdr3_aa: CASSEAGVGEKLFF
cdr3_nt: TGTGCCAGCAGTGAGGCGGGGGTTGGTGAAAAACTGTTTTTT

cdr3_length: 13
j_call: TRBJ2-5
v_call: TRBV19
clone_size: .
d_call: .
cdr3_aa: CASSEDTEETQYF
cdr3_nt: TGTGCCAGTAGTGAGGACACTGAAGAGACCCAGTACTTC

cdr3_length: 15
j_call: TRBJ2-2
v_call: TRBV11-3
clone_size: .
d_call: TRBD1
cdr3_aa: CASSPATGGTGELFF
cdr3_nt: TGTGCCAGCAGCCCCGCCACAGGGGGAACCGGGGAGCTGTTTTTT

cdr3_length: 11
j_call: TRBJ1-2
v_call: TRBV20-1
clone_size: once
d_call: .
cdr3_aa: CSARGGYGYTF
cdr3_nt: TGCAGTGCTAGGGGGGGGTATGGCTACACCTTC

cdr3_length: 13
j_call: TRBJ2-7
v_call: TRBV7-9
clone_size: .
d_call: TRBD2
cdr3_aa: CASSLGPGGEQYF
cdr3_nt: TGTGCCAGCAGCTTAGGCCCCGGGGGGGAGCAGTACTTC